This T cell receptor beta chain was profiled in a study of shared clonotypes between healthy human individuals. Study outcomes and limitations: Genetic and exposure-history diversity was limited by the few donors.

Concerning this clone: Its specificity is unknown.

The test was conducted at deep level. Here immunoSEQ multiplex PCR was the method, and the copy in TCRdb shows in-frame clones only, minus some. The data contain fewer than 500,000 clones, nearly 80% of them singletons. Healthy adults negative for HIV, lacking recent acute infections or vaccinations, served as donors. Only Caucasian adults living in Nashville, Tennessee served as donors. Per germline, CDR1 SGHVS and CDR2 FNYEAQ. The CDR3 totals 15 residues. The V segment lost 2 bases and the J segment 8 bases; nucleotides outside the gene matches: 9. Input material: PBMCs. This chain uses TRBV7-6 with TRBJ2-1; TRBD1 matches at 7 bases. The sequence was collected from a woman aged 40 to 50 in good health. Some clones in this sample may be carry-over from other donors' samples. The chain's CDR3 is CASSLPRTGLDEQFF. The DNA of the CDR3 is TGTGCCAGCAGCTTACCCCGGACAGGTTTGGATGAGCAGTTCTTC.